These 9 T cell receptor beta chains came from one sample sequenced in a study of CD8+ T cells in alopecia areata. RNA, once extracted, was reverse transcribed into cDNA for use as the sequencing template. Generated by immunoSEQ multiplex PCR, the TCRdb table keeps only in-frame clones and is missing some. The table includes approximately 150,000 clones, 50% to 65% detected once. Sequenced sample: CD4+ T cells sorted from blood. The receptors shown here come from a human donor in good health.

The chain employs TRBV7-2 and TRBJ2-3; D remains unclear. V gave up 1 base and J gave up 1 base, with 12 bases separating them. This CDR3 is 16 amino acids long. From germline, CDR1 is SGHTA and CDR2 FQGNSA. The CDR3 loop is CASSLGGRRRTDTQYF. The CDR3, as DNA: TGTGCCAGCAGCTTAGGCGGAAGAAGGCGCACAGATACGCAGTATTTT. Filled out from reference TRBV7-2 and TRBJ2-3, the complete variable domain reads GAGVSQSPSNKVTEKGKDVELRCDPISGHTALYWYRQSLGQGLEFLIYFQGNSAPDKSGLPSDRFSAERTGGSVSTLTIQRTQQEDSAVYLCASSLGGRRRTDTQYFGPGTRLTVL.

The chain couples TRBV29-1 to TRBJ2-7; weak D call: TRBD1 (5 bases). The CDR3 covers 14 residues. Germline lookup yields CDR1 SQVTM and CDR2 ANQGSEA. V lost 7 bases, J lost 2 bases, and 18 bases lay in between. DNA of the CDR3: TGCAGCGACCCGGCCAAGGGGCCAGCCTACGAGCAGTACTTC. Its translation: CSDPAKGPAYEQYF.

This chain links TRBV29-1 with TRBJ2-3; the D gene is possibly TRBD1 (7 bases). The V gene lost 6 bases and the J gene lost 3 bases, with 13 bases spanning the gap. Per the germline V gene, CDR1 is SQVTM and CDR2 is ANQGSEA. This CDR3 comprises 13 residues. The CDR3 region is CSVRGRLTDTQYF. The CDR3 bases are TGCAGCGTCAGGGGGAGGTTGACAGATACGCAGTATTTT.

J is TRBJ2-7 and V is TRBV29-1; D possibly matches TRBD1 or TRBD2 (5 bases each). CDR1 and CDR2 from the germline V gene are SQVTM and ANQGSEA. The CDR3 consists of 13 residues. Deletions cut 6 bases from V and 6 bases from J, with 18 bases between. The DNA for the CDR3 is TGCAGCGTGAGGGCAGGGTTTTTTTCCGAGCAGTACTTC. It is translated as CSVRAGFFSEQYF.

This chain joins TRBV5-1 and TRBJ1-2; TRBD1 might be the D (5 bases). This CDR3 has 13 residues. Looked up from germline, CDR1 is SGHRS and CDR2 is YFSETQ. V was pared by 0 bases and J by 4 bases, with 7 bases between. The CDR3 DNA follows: TGCGCCAGCAGCTTGGACAGGACCTATGGCTACACCTTC. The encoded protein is CASSLDRTYGYTF.

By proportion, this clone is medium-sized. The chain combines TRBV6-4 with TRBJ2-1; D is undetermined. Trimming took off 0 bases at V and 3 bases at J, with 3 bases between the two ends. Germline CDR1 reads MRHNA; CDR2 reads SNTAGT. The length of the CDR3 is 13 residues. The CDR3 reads CASSDSDYNEQFF. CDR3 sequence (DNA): TGTGCCAGCAGTGACTCGGACTACAATGAGCAGTTCTTC.

CDR3 loop: CSVPRTQSYNEQFF. As DNA, the CDR3 is TGCAGCGTCCCTCGGACTCAATCCTACAATGAGCAGTTCTTC. The chain combines TRBV29-1 with TRBJ2-1, with D possibly being TRBD2 (5 bases). CDR3 length: 14 amino acids. The V gene's germline CDR1 is SQVTM and CDR2 ANQGSEA. Trimming took 6 bases from V and 1 from J, leaving 13 bases between them.

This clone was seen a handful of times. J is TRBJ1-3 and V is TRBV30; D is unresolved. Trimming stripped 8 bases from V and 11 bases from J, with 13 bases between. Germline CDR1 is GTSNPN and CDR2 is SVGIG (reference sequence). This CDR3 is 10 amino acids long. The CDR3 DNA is TGTGCCCTGGGTCCCGGGGCCATATATTTT. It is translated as CALGPGAIYF.

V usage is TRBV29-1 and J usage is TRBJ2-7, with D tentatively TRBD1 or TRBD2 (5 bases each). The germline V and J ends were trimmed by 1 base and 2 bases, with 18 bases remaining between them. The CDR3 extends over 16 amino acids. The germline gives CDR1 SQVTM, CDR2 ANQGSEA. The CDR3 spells CSVEASGLQGPYEQYF. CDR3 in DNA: TGCAGCGTTGAAGCCTCGGGGCTCCAGGGACCCTACGAGCAGTACTTC.